This entry lists 5 T cell receptor beta chains sequenced from one sample in a study of blood T cell repertoires in COVID-19. Some clones are missing from TCRdb's copy, which holds only in-frame ones; the method was immunoSEQ multiplex PCR. The sample includes 200,000 to 250,000 clones, around 82% seen only once; the top ten take 4.8%. The sequencing sample was made of PBMCs or T cells enriched from blood (not recorded which). All receptors come from a woman between 45 and 65 years old who had been exposed to COVID-19.

The V gene is TRBV6-5, the J gene TRBJ2-5; TRBD2 might be the D (6 bases). The germline V gene has CDR1 MNHEY and CDR2 SVGAGI. V lost 3 bases to trimming and J lost 9 bases, with 17 bases between them. The CDR3 loop spans 14 amino acids. This CDR3 reads CASSYDSGGGSQYF. Written as DNA, the CDR3 is TGTGCCAGCAGTTATGATAGCGGCGGCGGGTCCCAGTACTTC.

This clone has a handful of counts. V and J are TRBV24-1 and TRBJ1-4; D call uncertain. Germline CDR1 KGHDR, CDR2 SFDVKD. The CDR3 totals 15 residues. The V gene lost 1 base and the J gene lost 7 bases, with 12 bases spanning the gap. This CDR3 reads CATSDLRGYSEKLFF. Written as DNA, the CDR3 is TGTGCCACCAGTGATTTACGAGGGTACAGTGAAAAACTGTTTTTT.

V usage is TRBV28 and J usage is TRBJ1-1; D is possibly TRBD1 (6 bases). This CDR3 contains 12 residues. Germline CDR1 and CDR2: MDHEN and SYDVKM. Trimming stripped 8 bases from V and 11 bases from J, with 18 bases between. CDR3 loop: CASLPPTGKAFF. The CDR3 DNA follows: TGTGCCAGCCTCCCCCCGACAGGCAAGGCTTTCTTT.

V usage is TRBV18 and J usage is TRBJ1-1; possible D gene TRBD1, 6 bases. V shed 5 bases and J shed 3 bases, with 13 bases lying between them. There are 14 residues in the CDR3. Germline V gives CDR1 KGHSH, CDR2 LQKENI. This chain's CDR3 is CASSYRESDTEAFF. CDR3 sequence (DNA): TGTGCCAGCTCATACAGGGAGAGCGACACTGAAGCTTTCTTT.

The chain combines TRBV9 with TRBJ2-5; D perhaps matches TRBD2 (7 bases). Per germline, CDR1 SGDLS and CDR2 YYNGEE. The CDR3 extends over 16 amino acids. The V gene lost 0 bases and the J gene lost 4 bases, with 16 bases spanning the gap. CDR3 in amino acids: CASSVATGGYGETQYF. CDR3 DNA sequence: TGTGCCAGCAGCGTAGCTACGGGGGGCTATGGAGAGACCCAGTACTTC.